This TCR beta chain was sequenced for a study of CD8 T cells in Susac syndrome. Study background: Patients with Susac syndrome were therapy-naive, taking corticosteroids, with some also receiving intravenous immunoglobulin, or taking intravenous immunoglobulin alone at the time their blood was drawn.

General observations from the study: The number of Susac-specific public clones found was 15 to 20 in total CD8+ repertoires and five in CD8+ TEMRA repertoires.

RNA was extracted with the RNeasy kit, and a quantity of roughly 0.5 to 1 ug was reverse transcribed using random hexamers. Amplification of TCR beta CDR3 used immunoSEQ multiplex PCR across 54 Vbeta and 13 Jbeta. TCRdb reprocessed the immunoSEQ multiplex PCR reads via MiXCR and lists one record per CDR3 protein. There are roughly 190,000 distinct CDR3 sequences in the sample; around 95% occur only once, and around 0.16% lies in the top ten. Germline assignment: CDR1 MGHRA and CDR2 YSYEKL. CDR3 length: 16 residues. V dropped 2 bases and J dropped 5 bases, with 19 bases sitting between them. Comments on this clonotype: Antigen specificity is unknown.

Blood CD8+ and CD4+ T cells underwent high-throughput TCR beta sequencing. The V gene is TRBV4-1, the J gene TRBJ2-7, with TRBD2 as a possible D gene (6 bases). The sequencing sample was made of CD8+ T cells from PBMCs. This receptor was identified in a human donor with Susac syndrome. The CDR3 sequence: CASSQWSAGGLDEQYF. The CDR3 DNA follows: TGCGCCAGCAGCCAATGGTCGGCCGGGGGTCTTGACGAGCAGTACTTC.